These 10 T cell receptor beta chains were all obtained from the same sample, sequenced in a study of T cell changes during pregnancy in multiple sclerosis. Repertoires were generated with immunoSEQ multiplex PCR, while TCRdb's copy carries only in-frame clones and drops some. The sample records 90,000 to 120,000 clones, around 90% being singletons. The sequencing used peripheral blood, collected in the second trimester of pregnancy. The receptors come from a female donor with multiple sclerosis, enrolled in a pregnancy study.

This clone was found a few times. The rearrangement joins TRBV29-1 to TRBJ2-4, with a tentative D call TRBD1 (5 bases). The germline CDR1 and CDR2 sequences are SQVTM and ANQGSEA. This CDR3 is built from 12 residues. The germline V and J ends were trimmed by 3 bases and 4 bases, with 7 bases remaining between them. The CDR3 spells CSVEGQKNIQYF. The CDR3 nucleotides are TGCAGCGTTGAGGGGCAGAAAAACATTCAGTACTTC.

The V gene is TRBV7-9, the J gene TRBJ2-5; 9 nucleotides agree with TRBD2. Germline-derived CDR1 and CDR2 are SEHNR and FQNEAQ (reference sequence). This CDR3 has 16 residues. V gave up 5 bases and J gave up 1 base; unmatched junction bases: 8. The CDR3 DNA reads as TGTGCCAGCAGCACCGGGACTAGCCCCCTCCAAGAGACCCAGTACTTC. Its translation: CASSTGTSPLQETQYF.

This clone was found once. This CDR3 is also generated by other DNA sequences in the sample. The V gene is TRBV20-1, the J gene TRBJ2-7; D unresolved. CDR1 and CDR2 from the germline V gene are DFQATT and SNEGSKA (reference sequence). The CDR3 is made up of 10 amino acids. The V end was cut by 3 bases, the J end by 4 bases, with 4 bases between. CDR3 nucleotide sequence: TGCAGTGCTAGGTCTTACGAGCAGTACTTC. It yields the protein CSARSYEQYF.

This sequence joins TRBV5-1 and TRBJ2-1; 9 positions match TRBD2. The CDR3 covers 19 residues. CDR1 and CDR2 (germline): SGHRS, YFSETQ. The J segment lost 0 bases and the V segment lost 3 bases, leaving 13 bases of the junction unmatched. The CDR3 reads CASSYRPPSGTSSYNEQFF. CDR3 sequence (DNA): TGCGCCAGCAGCTATCGACCACCTAGCGGGACGAGCTCCTACAATGAGCAGTTCTTC.

V gene TRBV6-5 combines with J gene TRBJ2-5; TRBD2 aligns across 10 bases. The CDR3 loop spans 16 amino acids. In germline, CDR1 is MNHEY, CDR2 SVGAGI. With 0 bases clipped from V and 2 bases from J, the junction kept 3 bases outside the gene matches. DNA for the CDR3: TGTGCCAGCAGTTACTCGACAGCGGGGGGGCAAGAGACCCAGTACTTC. It yields the protein CASSYSTAGGQETQYF.

This clone was observed a single time. The chain employs TRBV5-1 and TRBJ2-2; D ambiguous. V gave up 2 bases and J gave up 4 bases, with 18 bases separating them. Germline-derived CDR1 and CDR2 are SGHRS and YFSETQ. The length of the CDR3 is 17 residues. In DNA form, the CDR3 reads TGCGCCAGCAGCTTCCTTCCTCAGCGACGTGGCACCGGGGAGCTGTTTTTT. Translated, it gives CASSFLPQRRGTGELFF.

The J gene is TRBJ1-2, the V gene TRBV18; possible D gene TRBD1, 6 bases. CDR1 and CDR2 (germline): KGHSH, LQKENI. This CDR3 has 15 amino acids. With 1 base removed from V and 4 bases from J, the gap between germline ends came to 13 bases. The CDR3 is CASSPRTEGPYGYTF. The CDR3 DNA follows: TGTGCCAGCTCACCACGGACAGAGGGTCCCTATGGCTACACCTTC.

The chain employs TRBV5-1 and TRBJ2-5; a weak D match, TRBD1 (6 bases). Germline CDR1 and CDR2: SGHRS and YFSETQ. There are 15 residues in the CDR3. Trimming left V 1 base short and J 2 bases short, with 12 bases between. CDR3 DNA sequence: TGCGCCAGCAGCTTGCTGGGAAGGGGGCAAGAGACCCAGTACTTC. As protein: CASSLLGRGQETQYF.

V and J are TRBV19 and TRBJ2-1, with TRBD2 matching over 12 bases. The CDR3 loop spans 15 amino acids. CDR1 is LNHDA, CDR2 SQIVND, per germline (reference sequence). The V segment lost 5 bases and the J segment 5 bases; nucleotides outside the gene matches: 4. The CDR3 sequence is CASSWASGGDNEQFF. The CDR3 bases are TGTGCCAGTAGTTGGGCTAGCGGGGGGGACAATGAGCAGTTCTTC.

The rearrangement joins TRBV9 to TRBJ1-2; weak D call: TRBD1 (6 bases). Looked up from germline, CDR1 is SGDLS and CDR2 is YYNGEE. V dropped 0 bases and J dropped 2 bases, with 17 bases sitting between them. The length of the CDR3 is 17 residues. The CDR3 region has the DNA TGTGCCAGCAGCGTAGGACCTAGAGGGGGGGAGAACTATGGCTACACCTTC. Translated: CASSVGPRGGENYGYTF.